These T cell receptor beta chains were read from a single sample in a study of human T cells and chemical hapten exposure. One entry per CDR3 protein, called by TCRdb with MiXCR from the RACE reads. The table records some 250,000 distinct CDR3 sequences, just under 8% of them present only once. Sequenced here: whole blood, sampled in connection with sensitization to the hapten diphenylcyclopropenone (DPC). The receptors were gathered from a man in his late teens or twenties with alopecia areata. Some clones in this sample may be carry-over from other donors' samples. CDR3s include the opening cysteine and the closing phenylalanine or tryptophan. The D gene is left open where the match is weak. Clone size appears in some rows only: once, few, many, or a class for an expanded clone.

v_gene: TRBV12-3/TRBV12-4; j_gene: TRBJ1-5; d_gene: .; abundance: .; CDR3nt: TGTGCCAGCAGTATGGTAGGGGATAGCAATCAGCCCCAGCATTTT; CDR3aa: CASSMVGDSNQPQHF
v_gene: TRBV6-5; j_gene: TRBJ2-2; d_gene: .; abundance: .; CDR3nt: TGTGCCAGCAGTATACAAAGTACCACCGGGGAGCTGTTTTTT; CDR3aa: CASSIQSTTGELFF
v_gene: TRBV10-3; j_gene: TRBJ1-6; d_gene: TRBD1; abundance: .; CDR3nt: TGTGCCATCAGGACCGGGACAGGGTTCCATAATTCACCCCTCCACTTT; CDR3aa: CAIRTGTGFHNSPLHF
v_gene: TRBV6-2/TRBV6-3; j_gene: TRBJ2-7; d_gene: .; abundance: .; CDR3nt: TGTGCCAGCAGTTACGGGACCTACGAGCAGTACTTC; CDR3aa: CASSYGTYEQYF
v_gene: TRBV29-1; j_gene: TRBJ1-1; d_gene: .; abundance: .; CDR3nt: TGCAGCGTGCACAGCATGAACACTGAAGCTTTCTTT; CDR3aa: CSVHSMNTEAFF
v_gene: TRBV4-3; j_gene: TRBJ2-5; d_gene: .; abundance: few; CDR3nt: TGCGCCAGCAGCCAAGATAGGGGACGGGAGACCCAGTACTTC; CDR3aa: CASSQDRGRETQYF
v_gene: TRBV10-3; j_gene: TRBJ2-1; d_gene: .; abundance: many; CDR3nt: TGTGCCATCAGTGCCCAAGGACTGGGGGGAATCAATGAGCAGTTCTTC; CDR3aa: CAISAQGLGGINEQFF
v_gene: TRBV3-1; j_gene: TRBJ2-3; d_gene: TRBD2; abundance: few; CDR3nt: TGTGCCAGCAGCCCTGAGCGGGGGGGCCTTCTGGCAGATACGCAGTATTTT; CDR3aa: CASSPERGGLLADTQYF
v_gene: TRBV20-1; j_gene: TRBJ1-5; d_gene: .; abundance: few; CDR3nt: TGCAGTGCCAAACAGGGAGATCAGCCCCAGCATTTT; CDR3aa: CSAKQGDQPQHF
v_gene: TRBV29-1; j_gene: TRBJ2-3; d_gene: .; abundance: .; CDR3nt: TGCAGCGTTGTGTCATCGGGTCCGAGCACAGATACGCAGTATTTT; CDR3aa: CSVVSSGPSTDTQYF
v_gene: TRBV6-2/TRBV6-3; j_gene: TRBJ2-3; d_gene: .; abundance: few; CDR3nt: TGTGCCAGCAGTCGGGACCCGGGGGCTGGCACAGATACGCAGTATTTT; CDR3aa: CASSRDPGAGTDTQYF
v_gene: TRBV9; j_gene: TRBJ2-2; d_gene: TRBD2; abundance: .; CDR3nt: TGTGCCAGCAGCGTAGTTGGTAGCGGGGTTGCCGGGGAGCTGTTTTTT; CDR3aa: CASSVVGSGVAGELFF
v_gene: TRBV6-6; j_gene: TRBJ1-1; d_gene: .; abundance: medium-sized; CDR3nt: TGTGCCAGCAGTTTCCTCACAGGGGAAGCTTTCTTT; CDR3aa: CASSFLTGEAFF
v_gene: TRBV6-5; j_gene: TRBJ2-7; d_gene: .; abundance: few; CDR3nt: TGTGCCAGCAGAAACCCGGCTGATATCTACGAGCAGTACTTC; CDR3aa: CASRNPADIYEQYF
v_gene: TRBV9; j_gene: TRBJ2-1; d_gene: TRBD1; abundance: few; CDR3nt: TGTGCCAGCAGCCCAGGGACAGTCCCCTACAATGAGCAGTTCTTC; CDR3aa: CASSPGTVPYNEQFF
v_gene: TRBV6-2/TRBV6-3; j_gene: TRBJ1-2; d_gene: .; abundance: few; CDR3nt: TGTGCCAGCATTGACGGACACCGAGACTATGGCTACACCTTC; CDR3aa: CASIDGHRDYGYTF
v_gene: TRBV5-1; j_gene: TRBJ1-3; d_gene: .; abundance: .; CDR3nt: TGCGCCAGCAGCTTGGCGGAGGCTGGAAACACCATATATTTT; CDR3aa: CASSLAEAGNTIYF
v_gene: TRBV4-3; j_gene: TRBJ2-1; d_gene: TRBD2; abundance: .; CDR3nt: TGCGCCAGCAGCCAAGCGTCCGCAACTAGCGGGGGGGCACATGAGCAGTTCTTC; CDR3aa: CASSQASATSGGAHEQFF
v_gene: TRBV20-1; j_gene: TRBJ1-3; d_gene: .; abundance: few; CDR3nt: TGCAGTGCTTATATTGGGGGATTTGGAAACACCATATATTTT; CDR3aa: CSAYIGGFGNTIYF
v_gene: TRBV5-1; j_gene: TRBJ2-3; d_gene: .; abundance: few; CDR3nt: TGCGCCAGCAGCTTGGGGACAGCTAGCACAGATACGCAGTATTTT; CDR3aa: CASSLGTASTDTQYF
v_gene: TRBV28; j_gene: TRBJ2-7; d_gene: TRBD2; abundance: many; CDR3nt: TGTGCCAGCAGTTACCGCGGCGGGGGGGCCTACGAGCAGTACTTC; CDR3aa: CASSYRGGGAYEQYF
v_gene: TRBV28; j_gene: TRBJ2-2; d_gene: .; abundance: many; CDR3nt: TGTGCCAGCAGACTCCCGGTGGGGAGACCCGGGGAGCTGTTTTTT; CDR3aa: CASRLPVGRPGELFF
v_gene: TRBV7-3; j_gene: TRBJ2-1; d_gene: TRBD2; abundance: few; CDR3nt: TGTGCCAGCAGCTTAGGGCTAGCGGGGGGAAATTACAATGAGCAGTTCTTC; CDR3aa: CASSLGLAGGNYNEQFF
v_gene: TRBV10-3; j_gene: TRBJ2-7; d_gene: .; abundance: few; CDR3nt: TGTGCCATCAGGGCTGACAACTACGAGCAGTACTTC; CDR3aa: CAIRADNYEQYF
v_gene: TRBV9; j_gene: TRBJ2-5; d_gene: TRBD2; abundance: few; CDR3nt: TGTGCCAGCAGCCCCAGACAGCGGGGGCTCTATCAAGAGACCCAGTACTTC; CDR3aa: CASSPRQRGLYQETQYF
v_gene: TRBV7-2; j_gene: TRBJ2-1; d_gene: .; abundance: many; CDR3nt: TGTGCCAGCAGCTTAGGATGGACACGCTCCTACAATGAGCAGTTCTTC; CDR3aa: CASSLGWTRSYNEQFF
v_gene: TRBV12-3/TRBV12-4; j_gene: TRBJ1-5; d_gene: .; abundance: many; CDR3nt: TGTGCCAGCAGTCAACGGGGAATTTTGGGGGAGGGCAATCAGCCCCAGCATTTT; CDR3aa: CASSQRGILGEGNQPQHF
v_gene: TRBV6-2/TRBV6-3; j_gene: TRBJ1-5; d_gene: TRBD1; abundance: many; CDR3nt: TGTGCCAGCAGACAAACCGGGACAGAAAACAGTCCCCAGCATTTT; CDR3aa: CASRQTGTENSPQHF
v_gene: TRBV20-1; j_gene: TRBJ1-2; d_gene: .; abundance: .; CDR3nt: TGCAGTCCCCGGGGGGGGTCTAACTATGGCTACACCTTC; CDR3aa: CSPRGGSNYGYTF
v_gene: TRBV20-1; j_gene: TRBJ1-1; d_gene: .; abundance: few; CDR3nt: TGCAGTGCCCCGGACGGGGGGACTGAAGCTTTCTTT; CDR3aa: CSAPDGGTEAFF
v_gene: TRBV7-2; j_gene: TRBJ2-3; d_gene: .; abundance: few; CDR3nt: TGTGCCAGCAGCGTCCGATCCGCTAGCACAGATACGCAGTATTTT; CDR3aa: CASSVRSASTDTQYF
v_gene: TRBV18; j_gene: TRBJ2-7; d_gene: TRBD1; abundance: .; CDR3nt: TGTGCCAGCTCGGAATTCTACCGGGACAGGGGCCGATTCTACGAGCAGTACTTC; CDR3aa: CASSEFYRDRGRFYEQYF
v_gene: TRBV7-2; j_gene: TRBJ1-1; d_gene: .; abundance: many; CDR3nt: TGTGCCAGCAGCTTATATGGACAGAACACTGAAGCTTTCTTT; CDR3aa: CASSLYGQNTEAFF
v_gene: TRBV4-3; j_gene: TRBJ1-1; d_gene: .; abundance: many; CDR3nt: TGCGCCAGCAGCCAAGATCAATCGGGGAACACTGAAGCTTTCTTT; CDR3aa: CASSQDQSGNTEAFF
v_gene: TRBV20-1; j_gene: TRBJ1-1; d_gene: .; abundance: few; CDR3nt: TGCAGTGCTAGAGATCATGGGGCGATGAACACTGAAGCTTTCTTT; CDR3aa: CSARDHGAMNTEAFF